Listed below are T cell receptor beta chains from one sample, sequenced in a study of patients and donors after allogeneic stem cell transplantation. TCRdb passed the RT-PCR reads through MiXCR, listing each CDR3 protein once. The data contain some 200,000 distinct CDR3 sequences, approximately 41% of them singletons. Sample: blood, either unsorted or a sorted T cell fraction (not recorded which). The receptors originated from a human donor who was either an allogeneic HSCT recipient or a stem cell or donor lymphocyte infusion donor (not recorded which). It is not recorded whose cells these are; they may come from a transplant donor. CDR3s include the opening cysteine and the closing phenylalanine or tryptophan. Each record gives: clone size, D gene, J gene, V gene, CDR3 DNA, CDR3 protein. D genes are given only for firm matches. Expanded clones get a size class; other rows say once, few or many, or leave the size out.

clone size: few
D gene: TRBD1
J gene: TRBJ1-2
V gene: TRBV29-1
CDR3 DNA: TGCAGCGTTGAAAAGGACAGGGGACGTGGCTACACCTTC
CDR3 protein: CSVEKDRGRGYTF

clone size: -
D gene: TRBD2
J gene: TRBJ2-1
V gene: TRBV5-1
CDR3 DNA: TGCGCCAGCAGGGTAGCGGGACTCAATGAGCAGTTCTTC
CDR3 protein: CASRVAGLNEQFF

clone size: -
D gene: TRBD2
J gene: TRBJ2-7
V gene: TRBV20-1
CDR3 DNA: TGCAGTGTAAGCGGGAAAGCCTACGAGCAGTACTTC
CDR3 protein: CSVSGKAYEQYF

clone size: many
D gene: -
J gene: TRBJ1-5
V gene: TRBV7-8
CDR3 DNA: TGTGCCAGCAGCTCAGGATATAGCAATCAGCCCCAGCATTTT
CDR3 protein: CASSSGYSNQPQHF

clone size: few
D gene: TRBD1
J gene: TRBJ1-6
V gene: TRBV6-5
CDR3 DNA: TGTGCCAGCAGTTACCGGGACAGCTATAATTCACCCCTCCACTTT
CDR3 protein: CASSYRDSYNSPLHF

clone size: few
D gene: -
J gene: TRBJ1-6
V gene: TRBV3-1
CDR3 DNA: TGTGCCAGCAGCCCGGCCGGGGCACCCCTCCACTTT
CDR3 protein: CASSPAGAPLHF

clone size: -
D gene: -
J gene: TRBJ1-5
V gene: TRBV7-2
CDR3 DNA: TGTGCCAGCAGCTCAGGTATGCGCAATCAGCCCCAGCATTTT
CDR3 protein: CASSSGMRNQPQHF

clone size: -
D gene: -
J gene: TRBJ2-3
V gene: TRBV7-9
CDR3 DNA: TGTGCCAGCAGCTTAAGGGTACCTGCAGGGTCCGATACGCAGTATTTT
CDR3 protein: CASSLRVPAGSDTQYF

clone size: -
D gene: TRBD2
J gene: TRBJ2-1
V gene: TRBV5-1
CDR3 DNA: TGCGCCAGCACCCCGGGAGCGGGAGCCTTCAATGAGCAGTTCTTC
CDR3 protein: CASTPGAGAFNEQFF

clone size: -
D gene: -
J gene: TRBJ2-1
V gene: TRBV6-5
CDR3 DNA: TGTGCCAGACGGGAGAGTGGGAACAATGAGCAGTTCTTC
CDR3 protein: CARRESGNNEQFF

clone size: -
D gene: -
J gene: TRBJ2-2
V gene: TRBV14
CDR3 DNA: TGTGCCAGCAGGCGGACTGGGACCGGGGAGCTGTTTTTT
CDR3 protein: CASRRTGTGELFF

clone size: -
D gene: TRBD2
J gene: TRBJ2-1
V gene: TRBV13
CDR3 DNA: TGTGCCAGCAGCTCCCCATCCGATAGCGGGAGGGGGATTTACAATGAGCAGTTCTTC
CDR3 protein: CASSSPSDSGRGIYNEQFF

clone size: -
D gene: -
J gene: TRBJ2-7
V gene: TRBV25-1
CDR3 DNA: TGTGCCAGCAGTGGATTCGCCCAATGGTACTTC
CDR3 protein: CASSGFAQWYF

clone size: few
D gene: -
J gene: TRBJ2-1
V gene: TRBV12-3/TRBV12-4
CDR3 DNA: TGTGCCAGCATAGTGGGCAATGAGCAGTTCTTC
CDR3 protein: CASIVGNEQFF

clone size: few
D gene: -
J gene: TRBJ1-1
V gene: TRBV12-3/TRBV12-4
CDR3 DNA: TGTGCCACCAGGACAGTTTTTCGTGAGACTGAAGCTTTCTTT
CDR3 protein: CATRTVFRETEAFF

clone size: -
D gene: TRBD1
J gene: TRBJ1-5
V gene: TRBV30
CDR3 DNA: TGTGCCTGGAGTGTCCCCAGGGGGCGCGTAAGCAATCAGCCCCAGCATTTT
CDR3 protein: CAWSVPRGRVSNQPQHF

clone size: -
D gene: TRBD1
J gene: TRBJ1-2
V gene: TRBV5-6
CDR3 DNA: TGTGCCAGCAGCAAAGACAGGGCTTATGATATCTATGGCTACACCTTC
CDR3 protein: CASSKDRAYDIYGYTF

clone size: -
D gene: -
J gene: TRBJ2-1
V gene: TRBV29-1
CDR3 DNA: TGCAGCGTTGAAGGGACTCCGAATGAGCAGTTCTTC
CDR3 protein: CSVEGTPNEQFF

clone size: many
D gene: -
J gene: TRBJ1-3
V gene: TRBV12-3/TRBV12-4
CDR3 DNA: TGTGCCAGCAGTTCTGGCCGTGGAAACACCATATATTTT
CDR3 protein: CASSSGRGNTIYF

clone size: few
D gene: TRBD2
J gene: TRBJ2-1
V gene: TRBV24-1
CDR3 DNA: TGTGCCACCAGTGACCAGGGACTACATGAGCAGTTCTTC
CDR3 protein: CATSDQGLHEQFF

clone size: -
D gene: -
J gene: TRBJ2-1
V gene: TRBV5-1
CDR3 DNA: TGCGCCAGCAGCTTGAACGGGAGTTGGAAGTTCTTC
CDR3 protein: CASSLNGSWKFF

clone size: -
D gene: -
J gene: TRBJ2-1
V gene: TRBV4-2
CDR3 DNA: TGTGCCAGCAGCCAAGATTGGACCCCTTTAACCTACAATGAGCAGTTCTTC
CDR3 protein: CASSQDWTPLTYNEQFF

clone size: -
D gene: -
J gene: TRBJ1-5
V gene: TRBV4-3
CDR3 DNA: TGCGCCAGCAGCCAAGGATATGGGGGGAATCAGCCCCAGCATTTT
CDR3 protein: CASSQGYGGNQPQHF

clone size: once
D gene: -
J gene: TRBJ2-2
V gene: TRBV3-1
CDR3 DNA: TGTGCCAGCAGCCAAGATGGGCTAGCCGCCCGAGGGGAGCTGTTTTTT
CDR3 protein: CASSQDGLAARGELFF

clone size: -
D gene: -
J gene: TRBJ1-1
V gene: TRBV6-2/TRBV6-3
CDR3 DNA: TGTGCCAGCAGAACGTCGGGGCCCGGTACTGAAGCTTTCTTT
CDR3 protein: CASRTSGPGTEAFF

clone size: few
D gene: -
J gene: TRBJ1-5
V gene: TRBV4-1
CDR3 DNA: TGCGCCAGCAGCCAAGTGGCAGGGATACAGCCCCAGCATTTT
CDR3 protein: CASSQVAGIQPQHF

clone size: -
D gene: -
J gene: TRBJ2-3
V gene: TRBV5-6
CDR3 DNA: TGTGCCAGCAGCTTGGCGGCAGGGTTCACAGATACGCAGTATTTT
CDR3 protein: CASSLAAGFTDTQYF

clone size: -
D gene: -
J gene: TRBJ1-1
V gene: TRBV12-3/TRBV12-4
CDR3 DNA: TGTGCCAGCAGTTTGCCCGACTCGGACACTGAAGCTTTCTTT
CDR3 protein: CASSLPDSDTEAFF